These 20 T cell receptor beta chains were all obtained from the same sample, sequenced in a study of blood T cell repertoires in COVID-19. Profiled with immunoSEQ multiplex PCR; TCRdb holds only in-frame clones, not every one. This repertoire shows 250,000 to 350,000 clones, around 85% found once; its top ten account for about 1.6%. Sequencing was carried out using peripheral blood. Source of these receptors: a human donor with COVID-19, enrolled during active disease. The donor label of this sample is uncertain.

The sample holds one count of this clone. The CDR3, as DNA: TGTGCCAGCAGCTCCAGACTAGCGGCCCTGGTAGAGACCCAGTACTTC. Protein: CASSSRLAALVETQYF. The V gene is TRBV7-2, the J gene TRBJ2-5, with 9 nucleotides matching TRBD2. Trimming at V came to 4 bases and at J to 4 bases, leaving 10 bases not matched to a gene. Germline CDR1 SGHTA, CDR2 FQGNSA. This CDR3 contains 16 residues.

The V gene is TRBV20-1, the J gene TRBJ1-5; D gene ambiguous. The CDR3 extends over 13 amino acids. In germline, CDR1 is DFQATT, CDR2 SNEGSKA (reference sequence). Deletions cut 3 bases from V and 7 bases from J, with 13 bases between. In DNA form, the CDR3 reads TGCAGTGCTAGTACCCACGAGGAGCAGCCCCAGCATTTT. Its translation is CSASTHEEQPQHF.

This chain uses TRBV3-1 (or the pseudogene TRBV3-2) with TRBJ1-1; no clear D. This CDR3 has 12 amino acids. Germline V gene lookup returns CDR1 LGHDT and CDR2 YNNKEL (reference sequence). The ends were cut back, 1 base at V and 7 bases at J, with 7 bases in the middle. The CDR3 bases are TGTGCCAGCAGCCAAGCCCCCTTTGAAGCTTTCTTT. This codes for CASSQAPFEAFF.

The chain links TRBV7-6 to TRBJ2-6; unclear D gene. V was cut by 8 bases and J by 0 bases, with 17 bases left in between. CDR1 is SGHVS, CDR2 FNYEAQ, per germline. The CDR3 has 17 residues. The CDR3 DNA is TGTGCCAGCTCGAGCTTAGCCGTATCCTCTGGGGCCAACGTCCTGACTTTC. This codes for CASSSLAVSSGANVLTF.

This clone was picked up one time. The V call is TRBV7-6, the J call TRBJ2-3, with 13 bases aligning to TRBD2. There are 16 residues in the CDR3. The V and J ends lost 3 bases and 4 bases, in that order; junction bases with no gene match: 4. Looked up from germline, CDR1 is SGHVS and CDR2 is FNYEAQ. The CDR3 protein is CASSFRTSGRPDTQYF. The CDR3 DNA reads as TGTGCCAGCAGCTTCCGGACTAGCGGGAGACCAGATACGCAGTATTTT.

The rearrangement joins TRBV30 to TRBJ1-2, with a tentative D call TRBD1 (6 bases). The CDR3 is made up of 14 amino acids. V was pared by 8 bases and J by 5 bases, with 21 bases between. CDR1 is GTSNPN, CDR2 SVGIG, per germline (reference sequence). The CDR3, as DNA: TGTGCCGGCACTATTTCAGGGGCCGTTTATGGCTACACCTTC. It encodes CAGTISGAVYGYTF. The variable domain in full, completed from reference TRBV30 and TRBJ1-2, reads SQTIHQWPATLVQPVGSPLSLECTVEGTSNPNLYWYRQAAGRGLQLLFYSVGIGQISSEVPQNLSASRPQDRQFILSSKKLLLSDSGFYLCAGTISGAVYGYTFGSGTRLTVV.

The V gene is TRBV5-1, the J gene TRBJ2-1; TRBD2 aligns across 15 bases. The CDR3 contains 16 residues. Germline V gene lookup returns CDR1 SGHRS and CDR2 YFSETQ. Trimming at V came to 4 bases and at J to 5 bases, leaving 4 bases not matched to a gene. In DNA, the CDR3 is TGCGCCAGCAGCCTCGGACTAGCGGGAGGGAACAATGAGCAGTTCTTC. Translating it yields CASSLGLAGGNNEQFF.

This clone was seen a handful of times. The chain recombines TRBV7-2 with TRBJ1-1; maybe TRBD1 (6 bases). The CDR3 has 12 residues. Trimming removed 3 bases at V and 7 bases at J, with 9 bases between. Per the germline V gene, CDR1 is SGHTA and CDR2 is FQGNSA. For the CDR3, the DNA is TGTGCCAGCAGCTTGAGGGACAATGAAGCTTTCTTT. This translates into CASSLRDNEAFF. Drawing the rest from reference TRBV7-2 and TRBJ1-1, the complete variable domain is GAGVSQSPSNKVTEKGKDVELRCDPISGHTALYWYRQSLGQGLEFLIYFQGNSAPDKSGLPSDRFSAERTGGSVSTLTIQRTQQEDSAVYLCASSLRDNEAFFGQGTRLTVV.

J is TRBJ1-2 and V is TRBV7-3; D is undetermined. The CDR3 is made up of 13 amino acids. CDR1 is SGHTA, CDR2 FQGTGA, per germline. The V end was cut by 5 bases, the J end by 7 bases, with 14 bases between. The CDR3 DNA follows: TGTGCCAGCAGCGACGGTGGAGAAGCTGGCTACACCTTC. Its protein product is CASSDGGEAGYTF.

The J gene is TRBJ2-6, the V gene TRBV9, with 9 positions matching TRBD1. The germline V gene has CDR1 SGDLS and CDR2 YYNGEE. The CDR3 is 22 amino acids. Trimming cost V 0 bases and J 0 bases; bases outside gene matches: 16. CDR3 sequence reads: CASSVAGTGILQSSSGANVLTF. The CDR3 nucleotides are TGTGCCAGCAGCGTAGCCGGGACAGGGATTCTCCAATCAAGCTCTGGGGCCAACGTCCTGACTTTC.

About this clone: Other nucleotide sequences in the sample specify the same CDR3. This chain connects TRBV5-4 to TRBJ2-7, with no clear D. Trimming took off 0 bases at V and 2 bases at J, with 9 bases between the two ends. The CDR3 spans 14 residues. Germline V lookup: CDR1 SGHNT, CDR2 YYREEE (reference sequence). The chain's CDR3 is CASSLESVAYEQYF. The CDR3 region has the DNA TGTGCCAGCAGCTTGGAATCTGTAGCCTACGAGCAGTACTTC.

The genes are TRBV7-8 and TRBJ2-5; 8 positions match TRBD2. J gave up 4 bases and V 1 base, and 14 bases lay outside the gene matches. The length of the CDR3 is 18 residues. CDR1 SGHVS and CDR2 FQNEAQ come from the germline V gene. CDR3 sequence reads: CASSLGPMGAGGGETQYF. In nucleotides, the CDR3 is TGTGCCAGCAGCTTAGGCCCGATGGGGGCGGGAGGAGGAGAGACCCAGTACTTC.

The CDR3 is CSASFGGGGTEAFF. CDR3 nucleotide sequence: TGCAGCGCCTCCTTTGGGGGAGGAGGCACTGAAGCTTTCTTT. The rearrangement links TRBV29-1 to TRBJ1-1; weak D call: TRBD1 (5 bases). Germline V gene lookup returns CDR1 SQVTM and CDR2 ANQGSEA. V was cut by 7 bases and J by 4 bases, with 19 bases left in between. This CDR3 has 14 residues.

The V and J genes are TRBV18 and TRBJ2-7, with D possibly TRBD1 on 7 matching bases. Deletions cut 3 bases from V and 3 bases from J, with 12 bases between. CDR1 and CDR2 from the germline V gene are KGHSH and LQKENI. The CDR3 covers 14 residues. The CDR3 coding sequence is TGTGCCAGCTCACCGCGGGACAGACTCTACGAGCAGTACTTC. Its protein product is CASSPRDRLYEQYF.

The J gene is TRBJ2-7, the V gene TRBV3-1 (or the pseudogene TRBV3-2), with 8 bases fitting TRBD1. The CDR3 is made up of 17 amino acids. From germline, CDR1 is LGHDT and CDR2 YNNKEL (reference sequence). J was trimmed by 4 bases and V by 0 bases; bases with no gene match: 11. This CDR3 is CASSQEPGGRGLYEQYF. CDR3 sequence (DNA): TGTGCCAGCAGCCAAGAGCCAGGTGGCAGGGGGCTTTACGAGCAGTACTTC.

This clone was counted a few times. The chain joins TRBV6-5 to TRBJ1-5; D not certain. The CDR3 has 13 amino acids. Germline lookup yields CDR1 MNHEY and CDR2 SVGAGI. V lost 8 bases, J lost 0 bases, and 8 bases lay in between. The CDR3 loop reads CASVGDSNQPQHF. In nucleotides, the CDR3 is TGTGCCAGCGTTGGAGATAGCAATCAGCCCCAGCATTTT.

The chain joins TRBV27 to TRBJ2-2; 14 nucleotides agree with TRBD2. From germline, CDR1 is MNHEY and CDR2 SMNVEV (reference sequence). With 3 bases clipped from V and 5 bases from J, the junction kept 5 bases outside the gene matches. The CDR3 covers 17 residues. CDR3 protein: CASSLPGLAGATGELFF. The DNA for the CDR3 is TGTGCCAGCAGTTTGCCGGGACTAGCGGGAGCGACCGGGGAGCTGTTTTTT.

J is TRBJ2-7 and V is TRBV9; TRBD2 matches at 7 bases. Germline V gene data show CDR1 as SGDLS and CDR2 as YYNGEE. This CDR3 is built from 14 residues. V shed 0 bases, J shed 2 bases, and the junction held 2 bases outside the gene matches. The CDR3 DNA is TGTGCCAGCAGCGTAGAAGCGGGACCCTACGAGCAGTACTTC. Residues: CASSVEAGPYEQYF.

The table lists this clone with a count of one. This rearrangement joins TRBV7-9 to TRBJ2-1; D is uncertain. This CDR3 comprises 14 residues. V was cut by 1 base and J by 1 base, with 5 bases left in between. Germline CDR1 and CDR2: SEHNR and FQNEAQ (reference sequence). CDR3 nucleotide sequence: TGTGCCAGCAGCTTAGTGGCATCCTACAATGAGCAGTTCTTC. Protein product: CASSLVASYNEQFF.

This clone was seen a handful of times. The chain couples TRBV7-3 to TRBJ1-1; the D is unclear. The CDR3 consists of 13 residues. Germline lookup yields CDR1 SGHTA and CDR2 FQGTGA. Trimming left V 2 bases short and J 6 bases short, with 10 bases between. The CDR3 is CASSLLEGAEAFF. In nucleotides, the CDR3 is TGTGCCAGCAGCTTACTTGAGGGCGCTGAAGCTTTCTTT. The full variable domain, rest sourced from reference TRBV7-3 and TRBJ1-1, is GAGVSQTPSNKVTEKGKYVELRCDPISGHTALYWYRQSLGQGPEFLIYFQGTGAADDSGLPNDRFFAVRPEGSVSTLKIQRTERGDSAVYLCASSLLEGAEAFFGQGTRLTVV.